The 5 T cell receptor beta chains in this list originate from one sample, sequenced in a study of PD-L1 blockade in urothelial cancer. Time point defined: peripheral blood 6 weeks after treatment start. Here immunoSEQ multiplex PCR was the method, and the copy in TCRdb shows in-frame clones only, minus some. The profile shows 120,000 or so clones, roughly 82% of them singletons. This specimen consisted of PBMCs, obtained around atezolizumab (anti-PD-L1) treatment. Every receptor here comes from a man between 45 and 60 years old with urothelial cancer.

The rearrangement uses TRBV19 and TRBJ1-6; 8 bases are shared with TRBD1. V lost 6 bases, J lost 8 bases, and 3 bases stayed unmatched. Per the germline V gene, CDR1 is LNHDA and CDR2 is SQIVND (reference sequence). This CDR3 region has 13 residues. DNA for the CDR3: TGTGCCAGTAGGGACAGGGTGGATTCACCCCTCCACTTT. It yields the protein CASRDRVDSPLHF. The whole variable domain, filled in from reference TRBV19 and TRBJ1-6, reads DGGITQSPKYLFRKEGQNVTLSCEQNLNHDAMYWYRQDPGQGLRLIYYSQIVNDFQKGDIAEGYSVSREKKESFPLTVTSAQKNPTAFYLCASRDRVDSPLHFGNGTRLTVT.

This clone has just a few counts. J is TRBJ1-5 and V is TRBV19; 7 bases agree with TRBD1. Germline V gene lookup returns CDR1 LNHDA and CDR2 SQIVND (reference sequence). Germline trimming cut 7 bases from V and 2 bases from J; bases unmatched to any gene: 8. The CDR3 runs 15 residues. The CDR3, as DNA: TGTGCCAGTAAGTCAACCGACAGGGGCAATCAGCCCCAGCATTTT. This sequence encodes CASKSTDRGNQPQHF.

The rearrangement joins TRBV6-4 to TRBJ2-1, with 7 nucleotides matching TRBD2. V lost 5 bases, J lost 0 bases, and 7 bases stayed unmatched. Germline-derived CDR1 and CDR2 are MRHNA and SNTAGT. The CDR3 consists of 16 residues. CDR3 in amino acids: CASSYSGTHSYNEQFF. DNA of the CDR3: TGTGCCAGCAGTTACAGCGGGACCCACTCCTACAATGAGCAGTTCTTC.

The rearrangement joins TRBV5-6 to TRBJ1-4, with 8 bases lining up with TRBD1. V gave up 4 bases and J gave up 5 bases; unmatched junction bases: 7. This CDR3 comprises 15 residues. CDR1 and CDR2 (germline): SGHDT, YYEEEE. The DNA of the CDR3 is TGTGCCAGCAGCGCAAGACAGGGGCCGAATGAAAAACTGTTTTTT. Translating it yields CASSARQGPNEKLFF.

The chain couples TRBV18 to TRBJ1-5, with 9 bases aligning to TRBD1. Per germline, CDR1 KGHSH and CDR2 LQKENI. This CDR3 contains 14 residues. V shed 4 bases, J shed 5 bases, and the junction held 3 bases outside the gene matches. CDR3: CASSQQGADQPQHF. CDR3 bases: TGTGCCAGCTCACAACAGGGGGCCGATCAGCCCCAGCATTTT.